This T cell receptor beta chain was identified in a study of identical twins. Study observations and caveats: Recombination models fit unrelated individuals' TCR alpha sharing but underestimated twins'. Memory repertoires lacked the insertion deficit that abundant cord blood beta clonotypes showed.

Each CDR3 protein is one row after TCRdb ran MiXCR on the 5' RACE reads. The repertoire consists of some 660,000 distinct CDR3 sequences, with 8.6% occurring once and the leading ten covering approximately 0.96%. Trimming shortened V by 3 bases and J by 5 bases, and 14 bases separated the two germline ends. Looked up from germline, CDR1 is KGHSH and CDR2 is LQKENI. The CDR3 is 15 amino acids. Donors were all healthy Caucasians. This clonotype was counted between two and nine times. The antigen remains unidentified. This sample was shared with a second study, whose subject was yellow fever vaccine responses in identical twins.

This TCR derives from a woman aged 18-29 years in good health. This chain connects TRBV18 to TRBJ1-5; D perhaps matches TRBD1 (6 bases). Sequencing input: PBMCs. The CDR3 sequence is CASSPLDSNYQPQHF. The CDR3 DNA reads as TGTGCCAGCTCACCCCTGGACAGCAATTATCAGCCCCAGCATTTT.